A selection of T cell receptor beta chains follows, all from one sample in a study of blood T cell repertoires in COVID-19. The assay was immunoSEQ multiplex PCR, and TCRdb's table has in-frame clones only and misses some. This sample carries roughly 200,000 clones, approximately 88% of them seen once, and the ten largest clones take approximately 4%. The specimen sequenced was peripheral blood. The receptors here all came from a woman under 40 with acute or convalescent COVID-19. Each CDR3 is given with its conserved first and last residue. A D gene is named only where the DNA matches it firmly. Size values are once, few and many counts, or a class for expanded clones, and some rows have none.

J: TRBJ1-1
D: -
V: TRBV5-1
size: -
CDR3: CASSLGQLTNTEAFF
DNA: TGCGCCAGCAGCTTGGGACAACTTACAAACACTGAAGCTTTCTTT

J: TRBJ1-5
D: -
V: TRBV5-4
size: -
CDR3: CASSPPLKGGERNQPQHF
DNA: TGTGCCAGCAGCCCCCCGTTGAAAGGAGGGGAGCGCAATCAGCCCCAGCATTTT

J: TRBJ1-2
D: -
V: TRBV18
size: -
CDR3: CASSQVAVDRGYTF
DNA: TGTGCCAGCTCACAGGTAGCTGTTGATAGGGGCTACACCTTC

J: TRBJ1-5
D: TRBD1
V: TRBV6-5
size: once
CDR3: CATRDRDLQPQHF
DNA: TGTGCCACTCGGGACAGGGACCTACAGCCCCAGCATTTT

J: TRBJ2-6
D: -
V: TRBV2
size: once
CDR3: CASSVIYSSGANVLTF
DNA: TGTGCCAGCAGTGTTATCTACTCCTCTGGGGCCAACGTCCTGACTTTC

J: TRBJ2-1
D: -
V: TRBV12-3/TRBV12-4
size: once
CDR3: CASSLGGEQFF
DNA: TGTGCCAGCAGTTTAGGAGGTGAGCAGTTCTTC

J: TRBJ2-3
D: TRBD2
V: TRBV27
size: -
CDR3: CASSLAGGLASTDTQYF
DNA: TGTGCCAGCAGTTTAGCGGGAGGGCTCGCTAGCACAGATACGCAGTATTTT

J: TRBJ2-1
D: -
V: TRBV7-9
size: -
CDR3: CASSFAGYEQFF
DNA: TGTGCCAGCAGCTTCGCCGGGTATGAGCAGTTCTTC

J: TRBJ1-1
D: TRBD1
V: TRBV7-9
size: -
CDR3: CASSLRQGDTEAFF
DNA: TGTGCCAGCAGCTTGAGACAGGGCGACACTGAAGCTTTCTTT

J: TRBJ2-1
D: -
V: TRBV7-2
size: -
CDR3: CASKGGGLWFF
DNA: TGTGCCAGCAAAGGGGGGGGCCTATGGTTCTTC

J: TRBJ1-4
D: TRBD1
V: TRBV7-9
size: once
CDR3: CASSLDRGPNEKLFF
DNA: TGTGCCAGCAGCTTGGACAGGGGGCCGAATGAAAAACTGTTTTTT

J: TRBJ2-5
D: -
V: TRBV7-2
size: few
CDR3: CASSLVFMAGAQETQYF
DNA: TGTGCCAGCAGCTTAGTGTTTATGGCAGGGGCCCAAGAGACCCAGTACTTC

J: TRBJ1-2
D: -
V: TRBV7-9
size: -
CDR3: CASSLTSTGYTF
DNA: TGTGCCAGCAGCTTGACTTCTACAGGCTACACCTTC

J: TRBJ1-3
D: -
V: TRBV28
size: -
CDR3: CASSFTLRQFSGNTIYF
DNA: TGTGCCAGCAGTTTCACCCTCAGACAGTTCTCTGGAAACACCATATATTTT

J: TRBJ2-2
D: TRBD2
V: TRBV30
size: -
CDR3: CAWSVGLAVINTGELFF
DNA: TGTGCCTGGAGTGTGGGACTAGCGGTCATAAACACCGGGGAGCTGTTTTTT

J: TRBJ2-7
D: TRBD2
V: TRBV5-5
size: -
CDR3: CASSNAGDEQYF
DNA: TGTGCCAGCAGCAATGCGGGAGACGAGCAGTACTTC

J: TRBJ1-1
D: TRBD1
V: TRBV19
size: -
CDR3: CASSMGQFSAEAFF
DNA: TGTGCCAGTAGTATGGGACAGTTCAGCGCTGAAGCTTTCTTT

J: TRBJ1-5
D: -
V: TRBV28
size: -
CDR3: CASQYGGTSNQPQHF
DNA: TGTGCCAGTCAGTATGGAGGCACGAGCAATCAGCCCCAGCATTTT

J: TRBJ2-7
D: -
V: TRBV6-1
size: -
CDR3: CASSYSGTYEQYF
DNA: TGTGCCAGCAGTTATTCAGGGACCTACGAGCAGTACTTC

J: TRBJ2-3
D: -
V: TRBV6-5
size: -
CDR3: CASNREWATDTQYF
DNA: TGTGCCAGCAATCGGGAGTGGGCCACAGATACGCAGTATTTT

J: TRBJ2-1
D: TRBD1
V: TRBV30
size: -
CDR3: CAWSGTGSNEQFF
DNA: TGTGCCTGGTCCGGGACAGGCTCTAATGAGCAGTTCTTC

J: TRBJ1-2
D: -
V: TRBV29-1
size: -
CDR3: CSVASGIGGYTF
DNA: TGCAGCGTTGCGAGCGGAATCGGAGGCTACACCTTC

J: TRBJ1-4
D: -
V: TRBV9
size: -
CDR3: CASSGGQEQEKLFF
DNA: TGTGCCAGCAGCGGTGGACAAGAACAAGAAAAACTGTTTTTT

J: TRBJ1-5
D: -
V: TRBV3-1/TRBV3-2
size: -
CDR3: CASSQSTGPQHF
DNA: TGTGCCAGCAGCCAATCTACGGGGCCCCAGCATTTT

J: TRBJ2-7
D: -
V: TRBV28
size: -
CDR3: CASGPQSAPTYEQYF
DNA: TGTGCCAGTGGGCCTCAATCGGCACCCACCTACGAGCAGTACTTC

J: TRBJ1-1
D: TRBD1
V: TRBV19
size: once
CDR3: CATGDRGMNTEAFF
DNA: TGTGCCACCGGGGACAGGGGCATGAACACTGAAGCTTTCTTT

J: TRBJ1-6
D: TRBD1
V: TRBV2
size: -
CDR3: CASTPGQGSYNSPLHF
DNA: TGTGCCAGCACCCCGGGACAGGGGTCCTATAATTCACCCCTCCACTTT

J: TRBJ2-5
D: TRBD2
V: TRBV5-4
size: -
CDR3: CASSFSSGSVEETQYF
DNA: TGTGCCAGCAGCTTTTCTAGCGGGAGTGTCGAGGAGACCCAGTACTTC

J: TRBJ2-7
D: -
V: TRBV5-1
size: -
CDR3: CASSNAGAQWQYF
DNA: TGCGCCAGCAGCAATGCTGGTGCACAGTGGCAGTACTTC

J: TRBJ1-6
D: -
V: TRBV6-4
size: -
CDR3: CASSDSPGSPLHF
DNA: TGTGCCAGCAGTGACTCGCCGGGGTCACCCCTCCACTTT

J: TRBJ2-1
D: TRBD2
V: TRBV6-1
size: few
CDR3: CASSEASGTYNEQFF
DNA: TGTGCCAGCAGTGAAGCTAGCGGGACCTACAATGAGCAGTTCTTC

J: TRBJ2-1
D: TRBD1
V: TRBV5-8
size: -
CDR3: CARRSDRGGYEQFF
DNA: TGTGCCAGAAGATCGGACAGGGGAGGGTATGAGCAGTTCTTC

J: TRBJ2-5
D: -
V: TRBV29-1
size: few
CDR3: CSALGLGETQYF
DNA: TGCAGCGCACTAGGACTGGGAGAGACCCAGTACTTC

J: TRBJ1-4
D: -
V: TRBV11-2
size: many
CDR3: CASSQDINEKLFF
DNA: TGTGCCAGCAGCCAGGACATCAATGAAAAACTGTTTTTT

J: TRBJ2-5
D: -
V: TRBV27
size: -
CDR3: CASSLGGYRYF
DNA: TGTGCCAGCAGTTTAGGGGGCTACCGATACTTC

J: TRBJ2-5
D: -
V: TRBV24-1
size: -
CDR3: CATSDSPQETQYF
DNA: TGTGCCACCAGTGATTCCCCTCAAGAGACCCAGTACTTC

J: TRBJ2-7
D: TRBD2
V: TRBV6-4
size: -
CDR3: CANPLSGIAGTYEQYF
DNA: TGTGCCAACCCGTTAAGTGGAATAGCGGGGACCTACGAGCAGTACTTC

J: TRBJ2-2
D: -
V: TRBV5-1
size: -
CDR3: CASSLFGQNTGELFF
DNA: TGCGCCAGCAGCTTGTTTGGCCAAAACACCGGGGAGCTGTTTTTT

J: TRBJ1-4
D: -
V: TRBV30
size: -
CDR3: CAWSVQRQGQLFF
DNA: TGTGCCTGGAGTGTACAGAGGCAGGGGCAACTGTTTTTT

J: TRBJ1-2
D: -
V: TRBV11-3
size: -
CDR3: CASSLGGPANYGYTF
DNA: TGTGCCAGCAGCTTAGGCGGGCCCGCTAACTATGGCTACACCTTC

J: TRBJ2-7
D: -
V: TRBV28
size: -
CDR3: CASSFGDLYEQYF
DNA: TGTGCCAGCAGTTTTGGAGACCTATACGAGCAGTACTTC

J: TRBJ1-5
D: TRBD1
V: TRBV2
size: -
CDR3: CASSESTGGNQPQHF
DNA: TGTGCCAGCAGTGAATCGACAGGGGGGAATCAGCCCCAGCATTTT

J: TRBJ1-6
D: -
V: TRBV2
size: -
CDR3: CASNYLRVDSPLHF
DNA: TGTGCCAGCAACTACCTCAGGGTGGATTCACCCCTCCACTTT

J: TRBJ1-2
D: TRBD1
V: TRBV6-5
size: -
CDR3: CASSWGQRKFF
DNA: TGTGCCAGCAGTTGGGGACAGCGGAAGTTCTTC

J: TRBJ1-2
D: TRBD1
V: TRBV6-5
size: -
CDR3: CASSSGGNDYGYTF
DNA: TGTGCCAGCAGTTCAGGGGGAAACGACTATGGCTACACCTTC

J: TRBJ2-2
D: -
V: TRBV28
size: -
CDR3: CASTLGGTGELFF
DNA: TGTGCCAGCACCTTAGGGGGTACCGGGGAGCTGTTTTTT

J: TRBJ2-4
D: TRBD2
V: TRBV11-3
size: -
CDR3: CASSRTSGRRRYIQYF
DNA: TGTGCCAGCAGCCGGACTAGCGGGAGGAGGAGGTACATTCAGTACTTC

J: TRBJ2-3
D: TRBD1
V: TRBV5-1
size: -
CDR3: CASSLGQGPENQYF
DNA: TGCGCCAGCAGCTTGGGACAGGGGCCTGAAAATCAGTATTTT

J: TRBJ2-3
D: -
V: TRBV11-3
size: -
CDR3: CASSVGATDTQYF
DNA: TGTGCCAGCAGCGTTGGGGCCACAGATACGCAGTATTTT

J: TRBJ2-5
D: -
V: TRBV6-5
size: -
CDR3: CASTISELTQYF
DNA: TGTGCCAGCACCATTAGTGAGTTGACCCAGTACTTC